These 9 T cell receptor beta chains originate from one sample sequenced in a study of TIL therapy for anti-PD-1-resistant metastatic lung cancer. The libraries were made with immunoSEQ v3. Repertoires were generated with immunoSEQ multiplex PCR, while TCRdb's copy carries only in-frame clones and drops some. The repertoire holds more than 20,000 clones, 78% seen once, with under 9.5% in the top ten. This sample's time point: pre-treatment sample, taken before nivolumab and TIL therapy. The source was blood, collected at baseline. These receptors were collected from a person between 25 and 79 years old with non-small cell lung cancer.

This clone was detected a few times. The gene calls are TRBV5-4 and TRBJ1-2, with 7 nucleotides matching TRBD1. V was clipped by 5 bases and J by 4 bases; unmatched bases: 8. The CDR3 contains 14 residues. The germline CDR1 and CDR2 sequences are SGHNT and YYREEE (reference sequence). The CDR3 nucleotides are TGTGCCAGCAGGTGGACAGGAAAGGGCTATGGCTACACCTTC. Amino acids: CASRWTGKGYGYTF.

The chain employs TRBV25-1 and TRBJ2-4, with 8 bases identical to TRBD1. The ends lost 4 bases at V and 0 bases at J; junction bases unmatched: 8. The CDR3 has 17 residues. Germline CDR1 and CDR2: MGHDK and SYGVNS. CDR3 protein: CASSASGGELAKNIQYF. CDR3 in DNA: TGTGCCAGCAGTGCATCAGGGGGCGAGCTAGCCAAAAACATTCAGTACTTC.

This chain connects TRBV5-1 to TRBJ2-3, with D perhaps matching TRBD2 (7 bases). Germline lookup yields CDR1 SGHRS and CDR2 YFSETQ. The CDR3 covers 13 residues. V was shortened by 6 bases and J by 6 bases, with 14 bases between the two germline ends. Here the CDR3 reads CASTAGASDTQYF. Written as DNA, the CDR3 is TGCGCCAGCACGGCGGGGGCGTCCGATACGCAGTATTTT.

The chain is built from TRBV5-6 and TRBJ2-7; 7 bases match TRBD1. Germline values: CDR1 SGHDT, CDR2 YYEEEE. The CDR3 is 14 residues long. V was pared by 5 bases and J by 1 base, with 6 bases of the junction left unmatched. The CDR3 reads CASSPPGQSYEQYF. CDR3 in DNA: TGTGCCAGCAGTCCCCCGGGACAGTCCTACGAGCAGTACTTC.

This chain uses TRBV28 with TRBJ1-2; D ambiguous. There are 13 residues in the CDR3. Trimming cost V 2 bases and J 4 bases, with 8 bases left between them. The germline V gene has CDR1 MDHEN and CDR2 SYDVKM. DNA of the CDR3: TGTGCCAGCAGTTTAATAGGACCCTATGGCTACACCTTC. It codes for CASSLIGPYGYTF.

Only a few counts were recorded for this clone. The chain has TRBV27 and TRBJ2-7; 9 bases are shared with TRBD2. The CDR3 spans 13 residues. CDR1 MNHEY and CDR2 SMNVEV come from the germline V gene (reference sequence). Trimming cost V 9 bases and J 3 bases; bases outside gene matches: 6. The CDR3 sequence: CASGGLANYEQYF. The CDR3, as DNA: TGTGCCAGTGGCGGACTAGCGAACTACGAGCAGTACTTC.

This rearrangement joins TRBV5-5 to TRBJ1-1; D may be TRBD1 (5 bases). The CDR3 has 18 residues. Trimming took off 2 bases at V and 0 bases at J, with 20 bases between the two ends. CDR1 and CDR2 from the germline V gene are SGHKS and YYEKEE (reference sequence). The CDR3 nucleotides are TGTGCCAGCAGCTTAATGGGACGGTCGATACAGCTGAACACTGAAGCTTTCTTT. This gives the protein CASSLMGRSIQLNTEAFF. The full variable domain, its missing parts supplied by reference TRBV5-5 and TRBJ1-1, is DAGVTQSPTHLIKTRGQQVTLRCSPISGHKSVSWYQQVLGQGPQFIFQYYEKEERGRGNFPDRFSARQFPNYSSELNVNALLLGDSALYLCASSLMGRSIQLNTEAFFGQGTRLTVV.

The chain employs TRBV5-8 and TRBJ1-2, with 7 bases aligning to TRBD1. The V and J ends lost 0 bases and 8 bases, in that order; junction bases with no gene match: 13. Germline values: CDR1 SGHTS, CDR2 YDEGEE. The CDR3 has 16 amino acids. The CDR3 bases are TGTGCCAGCAGCTTGGAAAGGGGGCGAGGGCGGCCCGGCTACACCTTC. It translates to CASSLERGRGRPGYTF.

This chain links TRBV21-1 with TRBJ2-3; the table's D call TRBD1 went unverified against the DNA. TRBV21-1 constitutes a pseudogene. The CDR3 consists of 18 residues. CDR3 region: CASSKRFRAGVLTDTQYF. In nucleotides, the CDR3 is TGTGCCAGCAGCAAAAGGTTCCGGGCAGGGGTCCTTACAGATACGCAGTATTTT.